This TCR beta chain was sequenced in a study of cytomegalovirus exposure and HLA in healthy donors. CDR3 size: 16 residues. Trimming at V came to 5 bases and at J to 4 bases, leaving 12 bases not matched to a gene. Germline loops: CDR1 SGHRS, CDR2 YFSETQ. The primer mix had 60 Vbeta and 13 Jbeta primers. Per the authors' pipeline: Tens of millions of unique TCR beta chains, about 11 million of them shared, were counted by a later analysis. Sequencing used immunoSEQ multiplex PCR; TCRdb keeps in-frame clones, though not all of them. The D gene and trimming were derived from the DNA, and the V and J assignments and clone size from that table. The sample has about 180,000 clones; 82% are singletons.

This clonotype was obtained from a woman in her forties or fifties in good health and CMV-seronegative. The chain employs TRBV5-1 and TRBJ1-1; 9 nucleotides line up with TRBD1. The sequenced sample consisted of PBMCs. The CDR3 DNA reads TGCGCCAGCAGTCGCCGGGACAGGGCCCAAATCACTGAAGCTTTCTTT. Its protein is CASSRRDRAQITEAFF.